The 20 T cell receptor beta chains in this list originate from one sample, sequenced in a study of CD8+ T cells in alopecia areata. This sample's treatment: oral pan-JAK inhibitor, 5-10 mg twice daily. After isolation, RNA underwent reverse transcription to generate cDNA as the sequencing template. The assay was immunoSEQ multiplex PCR, and TCRdb's table has in-frame clones only and misses some. This table holds some 200,000 clones, 55% to 75% found once. Here the sequenced sample was CD4+ T cells sorted from blood, taken at week 24, from a patient treated with tofacitinib. These receptors came from a human donor with alopecia areata.

This chain connects TRBV5-6 to TRBJ2-3; D is possibly TRBD2 (5 bases). The V end was cut by 4 bases, the J end by 0 bases, with 9 bases between. This CDR3 contains 14 residues. The germline CDR1 and CDR2 sequences are SGHDT and YYEEEE. In DNA form, the CDR3 reads TGTGCCAGCAGCCGGACTTATAGCACAGATACGCAGTATTTT. As protein: CASSRTYSTDTQYF. Full variable domain (rest looked up from reference TRBV5-6 and TRBJ2-3): DAGVTQSPTHLIKTRGQQVTLRCSPKSGHDTVSWYQQALGQGPQFIFQYYEEEERQRGNFPDRFSGHQFPNYSSELNVNALLLGDSALYLCASSRTYSTDTQYFGPGTRLTVL.

This clone appeared a few times. V usage is TRBV28 and J usage is TRBJ1-2, with D possibly matching TRBD1 (5 bases). The V end lost 8 bases, the J end lost 8 bases, and 15 bases lay between the germline ends. The V gene's germline CDR1 is MDHEN and CDR2 SYDVKM. The CDR3 is made up of 12 amino acids. CDR3 nucleotide sequence: TGTGCCAGCGCTGGGACGGTGCGGGGCTACACCTTC. Protein product: CASAGTVRGYTF.

CDR3 nucleotides: TGTGCCAGCAGCCCAGCTACTACAGGGGGAGGGACCCAGTACTTC. This sequence encodes CASSPATTGGGTQYF. The chain uses TRBV28 and TRBJ2-5, with TRBD1 matching 8 bases. This CDR3 contains 15 residues. Trimming cost V 6 bases and J 7 bases; bases outside gene matches: 13. CDR1 is MDHEN and CDR2 is SYDVKM in the germline V gene.

The V and J genes are TRBV20-1 and TRBJ2-5; unclear D gene. This CDR3 is 8 amino acids long. Per the germline V gene, CDR1 is DFQATT and CDR2 is SNEGSKA (reference sequence). CDR3 DNA sequence: TGCAGCCCGGAGACCCAGTACTTC. Amino acid sequence: CSPETQYF.

This clone has just a few counts. The chain combines TRBV27 with TRBJ2-7; D could derive from TRBD1 or TRBD2 (5 bases each). The CDR3 sequence is 13 residues long. Germline loops: CDR1 MNHEY, CDR2 SMNVEV (reference sequence). Trimming stripped 5 bases from V and 7 bases from J, with 15 bases between. The CDR3 reads CASSTRFWGEQYF. The DNA for the CDR3 is TGTGCCAGCAGTACCCGGTTTTGGGGGGAGCAGTACTTC.

This clone was observed once. CDR3 residues: CASSPGTLTGELFF. The CDR3 DNA follows: TGTGCCAGCTCTCCGGGTACCCTCACCGGGGAGCTGTTTTTT. The chain uses TRBV4-2 and TRBJ2-2; no definite D call. The V end was cut by 8 bases, the J end by 4 bases, with 14 bases between. Germline V gene sequence: CDR1 LGHNA, CDR2 YNFKEQ. The length of the CDR3 is 14 residues.

V is TRBV30 and J is TRBJ2-7; 7 positions match TRBD2. CDR1 and CDR2 (germline): GTSNPN, SVGIG (reference sequence). Losses at the gene ends were 5 bases for V and 2 bases for J; bases not matched to a gene: 6. This CDR3 has 13 amino acids. The CDR3 is CAWGAAGTYEQYF. The CDR3 nucleotides read TGTGCCTGGGGGGCAGCGGGAACCTACGAGCAGTACTTC.

The V gene is TRBV29-1, the J gene TRBJ1-1; no clear D gene. Trimming removed 7 bases from V and 0 bases from J, with 12 bases in between. From germline, CDR1 is SQVTM and CDR2 ANQGSEA. The CDR3 extends over 13 amino acids. The CDR3 loop is CSARRLMNTEAFF. For the CDR3, the DNA is TGCAGCGCCAGGCGACTGATGAACACTGAAGCTTTCTTT. Full variable domain (remainder filled in from reference TRBV29-1 and TRBJ1-1): SAVISQKPSRDICQRGTSLTIQCQVDSQVTMMFWYRQQPGQSLTLIATANQGSEATYESGFVIDKFPISRPNLTFSTLTVSNMSPEDSSIYLCSARRLMNTEAFFGQGTRLTVV.

The chain is built from TRBV29-1 and TRBJ2-3, with 8 bases aligning to TRBD1. V was pared by 6 bases and J by 0 bases, with 5 bases of the junction left unmatched. This CDR3 region has 14 residues. CDR1 and CDR2 from the germline V gene are SQVTM and ANQGSEA. CDR3 DNA sequence: TGCAGCGTGGGGACAGGCATCAGCACAGATACGCAGTATTTT. Protein sequence: CSVGTGISTDTQYF.

This rearrangement joins TRBV2 to TRBJ2-3, with TRBD2 matching 12 bases. V was clipped by 7 bases and J by 1 base; unmatched bases: 3. The CDR3 consists of 15 residues. Germline CDR1 is SNHLY and CDR2 is FYNNEI. CDR3: CASNRLAGGTDTQYF. Here the CDR3 DNA reads TGTGCCAGCAACAGACTAGCGGGGGGCACAGATACGCAGTATTTT.

In its sample, this clone was seen once. V is TRBV29-1 and J is TRBJ2-1, with 7 bases matching TRBD1. Germline-derived CDR1 and CDR2 are SQVTM and ANQGSEA. This CDR3 region has 11 residues. J lost 8 bases, V lost 8 bases, and 6 bases had no gene match. This CDR3 reads CSTRQGDEQFF. The CDR3 DNA reads TGCAGCACGAGGCAGGGGGATGAGCAGTTCTTC.

The V call is TRBV30, the J call TRBJ2-6, with a tentative D call TRBD1 (5 bases). V lost 1 base and J 3 bases, leaving 10 bases between the germline ends. The CDR3 has 15 residues. Germline V gene data show CDR1 as GTSNPN and CDR2 as SVGIG (reference sequence). This chain's CDR3 is CAWSGGASGANVLTF. The CDR3 DNA reads as TGTGCCTGGAGTGGTGGGGCGAGTGGGGCCAACGTCCTGACTTTC.

The rearrangement joins TRBV29-1 to TRBJ1-4; D remains ambiguous. Trimming removed 4 bases from V and 14 bases from J, with 32 bases in between. The CDR3 has 17 residues. Germline CDR1 reads SQVTM; CDR2 reads ANQGSEA. In DNA form, the CDR3 reads TGCAGCGTTGCTAGCCATCAAAACCCGGGTGGCAGCCTAGGGCTGTTTTTT. Residues: CSVASHQNPGGSLGLFF.

The sample holds a few counts of this clone. The rearrangement links TRBV28 to TRBJ2-7; D is undetermined. The V gene's germline CDR1 is MDHEN and CDR2 SYDVKM. V lost 4 bases and J 3 bases, leaving 16 bases between the germline ends. This CDR3 spans 15 amino acids. The CDR3 region has the DNA TGTGCCAGCAGTTCGGTCTCGGAGCCTTACTACGAGCAGTACTTC. It is translated as CASSSVSEPYYEQYF. Full variable domain (outside the CDR3, taken from reference TRBV28 and TRBJ2-7): DVKVTQSSRYLVKRTGEKVFLECVQDMDHENMFWYRQDPGLGLRLIYFSYDVKMKEKGDIPEGYSVSREKKERFSLILESASTNQTSMYLCASSSVSEPYYEQYFGPGTRLTVT.

The V gene is TRBV29-1, the J gene TRBJ1-5; 7 nucleotides line up with TRBD1. This CDR3 is 13 amino acids long. Germline V gene sequence: CDR1 SQVTM, CDR2 ANQGSEA. The ends lost 7 bases at V and 3 bases at J; junction bases unmatched: 6. CDR3 loop: CSAGQDYNQPQHF. The CDR3 DNA sequence: TGCAGCGCCGGACAGGACTACAATCAGCCCCAGCATTTT.

In its sample, this clone was seen a few times. This sequence joins TRBV5-1 and TRBJ2-7; 12 nucleotides align to TRBD2. The junction had 11 bases not matched to a gene; V was cut back by 3 bases and J by 7 bases. Germline V gene sequence: CDR1 SGHRS, CDR2 YFSETQ. The CDR3 consists of 16 residues. For the CDR3, the DNA is TGCGCCAGCAGCTCGACTAGCGGGGGAGGTTCAGAGGAGCAGTACTTC. Translated, it gives CASSSTSGGGSEEQYF.

The chain combines TRBV4-3 with TRBJ2-2, with TRBD2 identical over 7 bases. CDR3 length: 17 amino acids. After removal of 0 bases from V and 0 bases from J, the junction contained 4 bases not matched to a gene. Per the germline V gene, CDR1 is LGHNA and CDR2 is YSLEER. The CDR3 DNA is TGCGCCAGCAGCCAAGATTACAGCGGGGCGAACACCGGGGAGCTGTTTTTT. Residues: CASSQDYSGANTGELFF.

The CDR3: CASSDNRRGALSTDTQYF. In DNA, the CDR3 is TGTGCCAGCAGCGATAACCGGAGGGGGGCCCTTAGCACAGATACGCAGTATTTT. The chain has TRBV2 and TRBJ2-3; D assignment may be TRBD1 or TRBD2 (6 bases each). Per germline, CDR1 SNHLY and CDR2 FYNNEI. Trimming pared 6 bases from V and 0 bases from J, leaving 22 bases between. The CDR3 is 18 residues long.

Notes on this clone: Distinct nucleotide sequences in the sample also encode this CDR3. V is TRBV7-2 and J is TRBJ1-2, with D possibly matching TRBD1 (5 bases). V lost 1 base and J 5 bases, leaving 11 bases between the germline ends. CDR1 and CDR2 from the germline V gene are SGHTA and FQGNSA. The CDR3 contains 14 residues. CDR3 nucleotides: TGTGCCAGCAGCTTAGACCGGGGGAATTATGGCTACACCTTC. Translating gives CASSLDRGNYGYTF.

This rearrangement joins TRBV27 to TRBJ2-7; no reliable D call. V was trimmed by 4 bases and J by 0 bases, leaving 10 bases between them. CDR1 and CDR2 (germline): MNHEY, SMNVEV (reference sequence). The CDR3 is 14 amino acids. This CDR3 reads CASSSYGLSYEQYF. As DNA, the CDR3 is TGTGCCAGCAGTTCATACGGGCTCTCCTACGAGCAGTACTTC.